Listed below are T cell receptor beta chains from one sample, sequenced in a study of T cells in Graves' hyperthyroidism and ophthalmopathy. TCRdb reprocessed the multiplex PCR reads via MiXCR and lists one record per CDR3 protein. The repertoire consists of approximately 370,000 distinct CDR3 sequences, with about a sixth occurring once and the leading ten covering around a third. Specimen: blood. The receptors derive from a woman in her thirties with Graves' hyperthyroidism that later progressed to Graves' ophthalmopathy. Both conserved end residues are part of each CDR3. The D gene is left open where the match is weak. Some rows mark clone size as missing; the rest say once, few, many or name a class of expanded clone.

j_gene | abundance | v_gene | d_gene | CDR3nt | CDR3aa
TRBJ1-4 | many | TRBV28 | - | TGTGCCAGCACCCGGGGGATCGGTGAAAAACTGTTTTTT | CASTRGIGEKLFF
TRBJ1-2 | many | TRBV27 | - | TGTGCCAGCAGTCCCCCCACGCGTGGCTACACCTTC | CASSPPTRGYTF
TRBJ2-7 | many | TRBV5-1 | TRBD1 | TGCGCCAGCAGCCCGTCTACGTTCGGGACAGAGTTTAGGGAGCAGTACTTC | CASSPSTFGTEFREQYF
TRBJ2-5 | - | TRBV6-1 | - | TGTGCCAGCAGTCGACTAGTAGCAGAGACCCAGTACTTC | CASSRLVAETQYF
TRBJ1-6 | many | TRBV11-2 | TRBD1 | TGTGCCAGCAGCTTCGACAGGGAGTTCCCCCTCCACTTT | CASSFDREFPLHF
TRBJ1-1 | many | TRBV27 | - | TGTGCCAGCAGTTTATCTGGATACGGGAACACTGAAGCTTTCTTT | CASSLSGYGNTEAFF
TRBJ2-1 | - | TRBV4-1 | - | TGCGCCAGCAGCCGGACAGCTAACGGCAATGAGCAGTTCTTC | CASSRTANGNEQFF
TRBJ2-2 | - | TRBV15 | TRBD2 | TGTGCCACCAGCAGTTTAGCGGGAGGCTCCGGGGAGCTGTTTTTT | CATSSLAGGSGELFF
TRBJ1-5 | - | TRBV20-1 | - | TGCAGTGCTACGTTCCCCCGGTCTCCGGGGCAGCCCCAGCATTTT | CSATFPRSPGQPQHF
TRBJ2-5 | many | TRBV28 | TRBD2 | TGTGCCAGCAGTTTCGCGTTGAAGGGACTAGCGGGGGAAGAGACCCAGTACTTC | CASSFALKGLAGEETQYF